This is a list of T cell receptor beta chains from one sample in a study of shared clonotypes between healthy human individuals. Produced via immunoSEQ multiplex PCR; TCRdb's table is partial and in-frame only. Altogether about 680,000 clones are present, around four fifths being singletons, with the ten largest covering about 1.8%. Sequencing was carried out using memory CD4+ T cells sorted from blood. Receptor source: a woman between 25 and 40 years old in good health. CDR3s include the opening cysteine and the closing phenylalanine or tryptophan. Each record gives: J gene, clone size, V gene, D gene, CDR3 protein, CDR3 DNA. D genes are given only for firm matches. The size field is filled for only some rows; it gives once, few, many or a size class.

J: TRBJ1-2; size: few; V: TRBV2; D: TRBD1; CDR3: CASSRGQGYGYTF; DNA: TGTGCCAGCAGTAGAGGACAGGGCTATGGCTACACCTTC
J: TRBJ2-2; size: -; V: TRBV4-2; D: -; CDR3: CASSPMGGANTGELFF; DNA: TGTGCCAGCAGCCCCATGGGGGGAGCGAACACCGGGGAGCTGTTTTTT
J: TRBJ1-1; size: -; V: TRBV5-1; D: TRBD1; CDR3: CASSHRGGETEAFF; DNA: TGCGCCAGCAGCCACAGGGGCGGTGAGACTGAAGCTTTCTTT
J: TRBJ2-7; size: -; V: TRBV2; D: TRBD1; CDR3: CASSDGTGGYEQYF; DNA: TGTGCCAGCAGTGATGGGACAGGGGGCTACGAGCAGTACTTC
J: TRBJ1-4; size: many; V: TRBV5-1; D: -; CDR3: CASSLERHTGSSEKLFF; DNA: TGCGCCAGCAGCTTGGAGAGGCACACTGGGTCGAGTGAAAAACTGTTTTTT
J: TRBJ1-1; size: few; V: TRBV6-1; D: -; CDR3: CASSEYGSRSTEAFF; DNA: TGTGCCAGCAGTGAGTACGGGAGCCGGAGCACTGAAGCTTTCTTT
J: TRBJ1-1; size: many; V: TRBV19; D: -; CDR3: CASGQGKVDTEAFF; DNA: TGTGCCAGTGGGCAGGGGAAAGTGGACACTGAAGCTTTCTTT
J: TRBJ2-1; size: once; V: TRBV18; D: -; CDR3: CASSDGRDNEQFF; DNA: TGTGCCAGCTCCGATGGACGGGACAATGAGCAGTTCTTC
J: TRBJ2-3; size: -; V: TRBV11-2; D: -; CDR3: CASSLLQTADTQYF; DNA: TGTGCCAGCAGCTTACTACAGACCGCAGATACGCAGTATTTT
J: TRBJ1-4; size: -; V: TRBV4-1; D: -; CDR3: CASRRVGGDEKLFF; DNA: TGCGCCAGCAGACGGGTGGGGGGCGACGAAAAACTGTTTTTT
J: TRBJ1-4; size: -; V: TRBV7-9; D: TRBD1; CDR3: CASSIRQGAIEKLFF; DNA: TGTGCCAGCAGCATAAGACAGGGGGCGATTGAAAAACTGTTTTTT
J: TRBJ1-1; size: -; V: TRBV7-2; D: -; CDR3: CASSFYGQAEAFF; DNA: TGTGCCAGCAGCTTTTATGGACAAGCCGAAGCTTTCTTT
J: TRBJ1-1; size: -; V: TRBV10-3; D: -; CDR3: CAISEVGGNTEAFF; DNA: TGTGCCATCAGTGAGGTTGGGGGCAACACTGAAGCTTTCTTT
J: TRBJ2-1; size: -; V: TRBV5-1; D: -; CDR3: CASRGAETYNEQFF; DNA: TGCGCCAGCAGAGGTGCGGAAACTTACAATGAGCAGTTCTTC
J: TRBJ2-5; size: -; V: TRBV6-1; D: -; CDR3: CASTRTGSGETQYF; DNA: TGTGCCAGCACCCGCACAGGGTCCGGTGAGACCCAGTACTTC
J: TRBJ2-7; size: -; V: TRBV6-5; D: -; CDR3: CASSYSRAGYEQYF; DNA: TGTGCCAGCAGTTACTCGAGGGCGGGCTACGAGCAGTACTTC
J: TRBJ2-7; size: -; V: TRBV29-1; D: -; CDR3: CSVEDTDSYEQYF; DNA: TGCAGCGTTGAAGATACGGATTCCTACGAGCAGTACTTC
J: TRBJ1-1; size: -; V: TRBV7-2; D: -; CDR3: CASSMVAPTGHMNTEAFF; DNA: TGTGCCAGCAGCATGGTAGCCCCGACGGGTCACATGAACACTGAAGCTTTCTTT
J: TRBJ2-1; size: -; V: TRBV6-5; D: -; CDR3: CASSPINNEQFF; DNA: TGTGCCAGCAGTCCTATTAACAATGAGCAGTTCTTC
J: TRBJ2-7; size: -; V: TRBV6-1; D: -; CDR3: CASSVGERQYF; DNA: TGTGCCAGCAGTGTGGGCGAGCGGCAGTACTTC
J: TRBJ1-6; size: -; V: TRBV4-2; D: TRBD1; CDR3: CASSQDRDSRRYSPLHF; DNA: TGTGCCAGCAGCCAAGATCGGGACAGCCGTCGCTATTCACCCCTCCACTTT
J: TRBJ2-7; size: -; V: TRBV2; D: -; CDR3: CASWDRGPYEQYF; DNA: TGTGCCAGCTGGGACCGGGGACCCTACGAGCAGTACTTC
J: TRBJ2-2; size: -; V: TRBV5-1; D: TRBD2; CDR3: CATAGADTGELFF; DNA: TGCGCCACAGCGGGAGCCGACACCGGGGAGCTGTTTTTT
J: TRBJ1-2; size: -; V: TRBV13; D: TRBD1; CDR3: CASSLTGTENYGYTF; DNA: TGTGCCAGCAGCCTAACCGGGACAGAGAACTATGGCTACACCTTC
J: TRBJ2-7; size: -; V: TRBV14; D: -; CDR3: CASSQVRRARVDYEQYF; DNA: TGTGCCAGCAGCCAAGTCCGCAGGGCCAGGGTCGACTACGAGCAGTACTTC
J: TRBJ2-7; size: -; V: TRBV11-2; D: TRBD2; CDR3: CASSTLLAGEQYF; DNA: TGTGCCAGCAGCACTTTGCTAGCGGGCGAGCAGTACTTC
J: TRBJ2-6; size: -; V: TRBV27; D: -; CDR3: CASKVPGTGANVLTF; DNA: TGTGCCAGCAAGGTGCCAGGGACTGGGGCCAACGTCCTGACTTTC
J: TRBJ2-3; size: -; V: TRBV4-1; D: TRBD2; CDR3: CASSHAPPLAGADTQYF; DNA: TGCGCCAGCAGCCATGCTCCTCCACTAGCGGGAGCAGATACGCAGTATTTT
J: TRBJ2-3; size: -; V: TRBV5-1; D: -; CDR3: CASSLVQGPSTDTQYF; DNA: TGCGCCAGCAGCTTGGTCCAGGGTCCTAGCACAGATACGCAGTATTTT
J: TRBJ1-2; size: -; V: TRBV28; D: -; CDR3: CASTPGEYGYTF; DNA: TGTGCCAGCACCCCAGGGGAGTATGGCTACACCTTC
J: TRBJ2-7; size: -; V: TRBV29-1; D: -; CDR3: CSAGKGGSNPYEQYF; DNA: TGCAGCGCTGGGAAAGGAGGGAGCAATCCCTACGAGCAGTACTTC
J: TRBJ2-7; size: many; V: TRBV5-4; D: -; CDR3: CASSLVAFRGRYEQYF; DNA: TGTGCCAGCAGCTTGGTTGCTTTCCGGGGGCGATACGAGCAGTACTTC
J: TRBJ2-1; size: -; V: TRBV5-4; D: TRBD2; CDR3: CASSLAYPSGRVHNEQFF; DNA: TGTGCCAGCAGCTTGGCATACCCTAGCGGGAGGGTCCACAATGAGCAGTTCTTC
J: TRBJ2-2; size: -; V: TRBV5-4; D: -; CDR3: CASSLLGTTGELFF; DNA: TGTGCCAGCAGCTTGCTGGGGACAACCGGGGAGCTGTTTTTT
J: TRBJ1-5; size: many; V: TRBV7-8; D: TRBD1; CDR3: CASSLRQGAQHF; DNA: TGTGCCAGCAGCTTACGACAGGGGGCCCAGCATTTT
J: TRBJ2-2; size: once; V: TRBV6-1; D: -; CDR3: CAGGAVMTGELFF; DNA: TGTGCCGGGGGGGCAGTAATGACCGGGGAGCTGTTTTTT
J: TRBJ2-2; size: few; V: TRBV5-1; D: -; CDR3: CASSFSPSGELFF; DNA: TGCGCCAGCAGCTTCTCGCCATCGGGGGAGCTGTTTTTT
J: TRBJ2-5; size: few; V: TRBV19; D: -; CDR3: CASSVPRGETQYF; DNA: TGTGCCAGTAGTGTCCCCAGGGGCGAGACCCAGTACTTC
J: TRBJ2-1; size: -; V: TRBV2; D: -; CDR3: CASSEADTGRNEQFF; DNA: TGTGCCAGCAGTGAAGCGGATACAGGGAGAAATGAGCAGTTCTTC
J: TRBJ1-5; size: once; V: TRBV19; D: -; CDR3: CASRHNRDGQPQHF; DNA: TGTGCCAGTAGGCATAACAGGGACGGCCAGCCCCAGCATTTT
J: TRBJ2-7; size: -; V: TRBV5-1; D: TRBD1; CDR3: CASSQGVEHEQYF; DNA: TGCGCCAGCAGTCAGGGGGTCGAGCACGAGCAGTACTTC
J: TRBJ1-1; size: once; V: TRBV11-3; D: -; CDR3: CASSPGRAAEAFF; DNA: TGTGCCAGCAGCCCCGGCAGGGCCGCTGAAGCTTTCTTT
J: TRBJ2-7; size: -; V: TRBV5-1; D: -; CDR3: CASSSYSEQYF; DNA: TGCGCCAGCAGCTCCTACTCCGAGCAGTACTTC
J: TRBJ1-4; size: -; V: TRBV5-1; D: TRBD1; CDR3: CASSNGGGTGFAEKLFF; DNA: TGCGCCAGCAGCAATGGCGGAGGGACAGGGTTCGCTGAAAAACTGTTTTTT
J: TRBJ2-5; size: -; V: TRBV19; D: -; CDR3: CASSIRGRSETQYF; DNA: TGTGCCAGTAGTATAAGGGGTCGGTCAGAGACCCAGTACTTC